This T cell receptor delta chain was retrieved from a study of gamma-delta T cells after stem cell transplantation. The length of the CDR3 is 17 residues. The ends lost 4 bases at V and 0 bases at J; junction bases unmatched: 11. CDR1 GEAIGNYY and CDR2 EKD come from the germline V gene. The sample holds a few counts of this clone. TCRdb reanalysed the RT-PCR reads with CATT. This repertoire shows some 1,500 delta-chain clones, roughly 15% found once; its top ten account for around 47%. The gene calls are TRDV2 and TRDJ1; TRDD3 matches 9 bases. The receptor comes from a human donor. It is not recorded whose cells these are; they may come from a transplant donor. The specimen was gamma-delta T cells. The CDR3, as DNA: TGTGCCTGTGATATTACTGGGGGACCCAAGTACACCGATAAACTCATCTTT. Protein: CACDITGGPKYTDKLIF.